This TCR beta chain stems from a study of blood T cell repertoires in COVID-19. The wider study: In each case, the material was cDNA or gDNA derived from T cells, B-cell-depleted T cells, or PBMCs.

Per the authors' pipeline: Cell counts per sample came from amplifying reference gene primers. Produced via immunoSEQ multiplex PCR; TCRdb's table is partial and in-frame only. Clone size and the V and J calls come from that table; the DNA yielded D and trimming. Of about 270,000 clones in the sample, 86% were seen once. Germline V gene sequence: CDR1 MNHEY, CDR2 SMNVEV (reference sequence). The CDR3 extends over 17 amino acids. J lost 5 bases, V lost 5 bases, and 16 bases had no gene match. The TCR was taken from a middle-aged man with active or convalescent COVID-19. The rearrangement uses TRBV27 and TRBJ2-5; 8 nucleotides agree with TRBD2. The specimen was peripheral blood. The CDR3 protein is CASSVRQFAGGVETQYF. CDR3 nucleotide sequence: TGTGCCAGCAGTGTCCGCCAGTTTGCGGGGGGTGTTGAGACCCAGTACTTC.